What follows is one T cell receptor (beta chain) and its context. Its target is not known. Extraction of RNA preceded its reverse transcription into cDNA, which served as the sequencing template. Some clones are missing from TCRdb's copy, which holds only in-frame ones; the method was immunoSEQ multiplex PCR. The table records approximately 280,000 clones, about three fifths of them present only once. V gave up 6 bases and J gave up 4 bases; unmatched junction bases: 2. The length of the CDR3 is 13 residues. Germline V gene lookup returns CDR1 SGHTA and CDR2 FQGNSA. This sample was taken from a study of CD8+ T cells in alopecia areata. The wider study: The study gave tofacitinib for 6 to 18 months, then 6 months off drug. Whole-study findings and limits: The study found that many expanded lesional clones persisted in scalp and blood during tofacitinib. Expanded CD8+ clones among the top 100, as well as scalp clonality, were significantly decreased by tofacitinib.

The treatment is: oral pan-JAK inhibitor, 5-10 mg twice daily. Those with alopecia areata gave lesional scalp punch biopsies and peripheral blood. The sequence came from a human donor with alopecia areata. The J gene is TRBJ2-5, the V gene TRBV7-2, with TRBD2 matching over 10 bases. The sample consisted of CD4+ T cells sorted from blood, taken at week 24, from a patient treated with tofacitinib. The CDR3 bases are TGTGCCAGCAGTAGACTAGCGGGAGAGACCCAGTACTTC. Translating it yields CASSRLAGETQYF.